Below are 21 T cell receptor beta chains sequenced from a single sample in a study of CD8 T cells in Susac syndrome. It was with random hexamers that roughly 0.5 to 1 ug RNA was reverse transcribed. TCRdb independently ran MiXCR on the immunoSEQ multiplex PCR reads; one entry per CDR3 protein. The sample has under 200,000 distinct CDR3 sequences; roughly nine tenths are singletons. Sample: CD4+ T cells from PBMCs. These receptors came from a human donor with Susac syndrome.

The rearrangement links TRBV13 to TRBJ2-7; maybe TRBD1 (6 bases). Germline V gene data show CDR1 as PRHDT and CDR2 as FYEKMQ (reference sequence). Trimming shortened V by 5 bases and J by 8 bases, and 16 bases separated the two germline ends. The CDR3 is 13 amino acids. CDR3 nucleotide sequence: TGTGCCAGCAGCCCCGTTGGGACACCAAAGCAGTACTTC. Protein sequence: CASSPVGTPKQYF.

Points on this clonotype: A junction boundary mismatches the germline segment, possibly from a read error. The chain uses TRBV2 and TRBJ2-6, with a tentative D call TRBD1 (5 bases). Per the germline V gene, CDR1 is SNHLY and CDR2 is FYNNEI. CDR3 length: 16 amino acids. CDR3 residues: CASSQAGYAGANVLTF. CDR3 DNA: TGTGCCAGCAGTCAAGCAGGGTACGCTGGGGCCAACGTCCTGACTTTC. The full variable domain, in which reference TRBV2 and TRBJ2-6 provide the parts outside the CDR3, is EPEVTQTPSHQVTQMGQEVILRCVPISNHLYFYWYRQILGQKVEFLVSFYNNEISEKSEIFDDQFSVERPDGSNFTLKIRSTKLEDSAMYFCASSQAGYAGANVLTFGAGSRLTVL.

This chain uses TRBV28 with TRBJ2-7; 7 nucleotides align to TRBD1. The J segment lost 2 bases and the V segment lost 6 bases, leaving 16 bases of the junction unmatched. Germline V CDR1 and CDR2: MDHEN, SYDVKM. This CDR3 has 17 amino acids. CDR3 DNA: TGTGCCAGCAGCCAGATGGCGGACAGGTTTTTTACCTACGAGCAGTACTTC. Translating it yields CASSQMADRFFTYEQYF.

V is TRBV7-2 and J is TRBJ1-2; D is uncertain. This CDR3 has 14 amino acids. Trimming removed 3 bases at V and 2 bases at J, with 10 bases between. The germline V gene has CDR1 SGHTA and CDR2 FQGNSA. The CDR3 is CASSLSSGNYGYTF. DNA of the CDR3: TGTGCCAGCAGCTTGTCTTCTGGGAACTATGGCTACACCTTC.

The rearrangement uses TRBV2 and TRBJ2-5; TRBD1 agrees at 8 bases. Trimming at V came to 10 bases and at J to 7 bases, leaving 8 bases not matched to a gene. The CDR3 is 12 amino acids. Germline V gene lookup returns CDR1 SNHLY and CDR2 FYNNEI. The CDR3 sequence is CAKGQGSGTQYF. CDR3 nucleotides: TGTGCCAAAGGACAGGGTTCGGGGACCCAGTACTTC. The entire variable domain, with the rest obtained from reference TRBV2 and TRBJ2-5, is as follows: EPEVTQTPSHQVTQMGQEVILRCVPISNHLYFYWYRQILGQKVEFLVSFYNNEISEKSEIFDDQFSVERPDGSNFTLKIRSTKLEDSAMYFCAKGQGSGTQYFGPGTRLLVL.

This clonotype appeared once. The rearrangement joins TRBV20-1 to TRBJ1-1; TRBD1 might be the D (6 bases). Per the germline V gene, CDR1 is DFQATT and CDR2 is SNEGSKA (reference sequence). With 3 bases removed from V and 5 bases from J, the gap between germline ends came to 10 bases. CDR3 length: 12 residues. CDR3 sequence reads: CSASKQGTEAFF. DNA for the CDR3: TGCAGTGCTAGTAAACAGGGAACTGAAGCTTTCTTT.

The rearrangement joins TRBV12-3 or TRBV12-4 to TRBJ2-7, with 11 bases aligning to TRBD2. There are 15 residues in the CDR3. The V segment lost 7 bases and the J segment 5 bases; nucleotides outside the gene matches: 10. The CDR3 sequence is CASTHFTSGRDEQYF. DNA of the CDR3: TGTGCCAGCACCCATTTTACTAGCGGGAGAGACGAGCAGTACTTC.

The rearrangement links TRBV18 to TRBJ2-1, with D hard to call. The V end was cut by 4 bases, the J end by 0 bases, with 16 bases between. The CDR3 runs 17 residues. CDR1 and CDR2 (germline): KGHSH, LQKENI. This CDR3 is CASSQRIDPSSYNEQFF. The CDR3 DNA reads TGTGCCAGCTCACAAAGAATAGACCCCAGCTCCTACAATGAGCAGTTCTTC.

The chain carries TRBV6-6 and TRBJ2-1; either TRBD1 or TRBD2 may fit D (5 bases each). Trimming shortened V by 5 bases and J by 4 bases, and 12 bases separated the two germline ends. In germline, CDR1 is MNHNY, CDR2 SVGAGI (reference sequence). This CDR3 region has 14 residues. CDR3 sequence (DNA): TGTGCCAGCAGTCCTGGGACCGAGTACAATGAGCAGTTCTTC. Protein product: CASSPGTEYNEQFF.

The CDR3 here is CAISLTDRATDTQYF. CDR3 bases: TGTGCCATCTCCCTGACAGATAGGGCCACAGATACGCAGTATTTT. The chain has TRBV10-3 and TRBJ2-3; TRBD1 is a possible D gene (5 bases). CDR3 size: 15 residues. Between the trimmed V and J ends, which lost 8 bases and 2 bases, there was a span of 17 bases. CDR1 ENHRY and CDR2 SYGVKD come from the germline V gene.

V and J are TRBV20-1 and TRBJ2-1; D is undetermined. Germline assignment: CDR1 DFQATT and CDR2 SNEGSKA (reference sequence). Trimming took 6 bases from V and 5 from J, leaving 8 bases between them. The CDR3 consists of 11 residues. This CDR3 is CSAKDDNEQFF. CDR3 sequence (DNA): TGCAGTGCAAAGGACGACAATGAGCAGTTCTTC.

CDR3 amino acids: CASSLGEQGYGYTF. CDR3 coding DNA: TGCGCCAGCAGCTTGGGAGAACAGGGCTATGGCTACACCTTC. This chain joins TRBV5-1 and TRBJ1-2, with D possibly TRBD1 on 6 matching bases. CDR1 and CDR2 (germline): SGHRS, YFSETQ. This CDR3 spans 14 amino acids. V gave up 0 bases and J gave up 4 bases, with 10 bases separating them.

In nucleotides, the CDR3 is TGTGCCAGCAGCGTACAGCCCACGACCGCAGATACGCAGTATTTT. This sequence encodes CASSVQPTTADTQYF. J is TRBJ2-3 and V is TRBV9; unclear D gene. Germline CDR1 is SGDLS and CDR2 is YYNGEE. Trimming removed 1 base from V and 4 bases from J, with 13 bases in between. The CDR3 extends over 15 amino acids.

The chain recombines TRBV7-9 with TRBJ2-3; no clear D gene. Trimming removed 5 bases at V and 6 bases at J, with 12 bases between. The V gene's germline CDR1 is SEHNR and CDR2 FQNEAQ (reference sequence). CDR3 length: 13 amino acids. The CDR3, as DNA: TGTGCCAGCAGCACTGCGCACACCGATACGCAGTATTTT. Protein: CASSTAHTDTQYF.

The chain couples TRBV3-1 to TRBJ1-2; D might be TRBD1 (6 bases). V lost 7 bases, J lost 4 bases, and 13 bases lay in between. The CDR3 has 13 residues. Germline CDR1 and CDR2: LGHDT and YNNKEL (reference sequence). The CDR3: CASTTGSGYGYTF. The CDR3 DNA follows: TGTGCCAGCACTACAGGGAGTGGCTATGGCTACACCTTC.

V is TRBV20-1 and J is TRBJ1-5; D remains ambiguous. The CDR3 length is 14 residues. The germline V and J ends were trimmed by 5 bases and 3 bases, with 14 bases remaining between them. Germline assignment: CDR1 DFQATT and CDR2 SNEGSKA (reference sequence). The chain's CDR3 is CSALPEANNQPQHF. CDR3 coding DNA: TGCAGTGCTTTGCCAGAGGCGAACAATCAGCCCCAGCATTTT.

This chain connects TRBV2 to TRBJ2-3, with D possibly being TRBD2 (6 bases). Germline V gives CDR1 SNHLY, CDR2 FYNNEI. V lost 5 bases and J lost 2, with 20 bases in between. The CDR3 length is 17 residues. Written as DNA, the CDR3 is TGTGCCAGCAGTAAAATCGGGCGGGGTAGGTCCACAGATACGCAGTATTTT. Its translation: CASSKIGRGRSTDTQYF.

The rearrangement joins TRBV20-1 to TRBJ2-1; 7 bases are shared with TRBD2. There are 15 residues in the CDR3. After removal of 3 bases from V and 5 bases from J, the junction contained 10 bases not matched to a gene. Germline V gene data show CDR1 as DFQATT and CDR2 as SNEGSKA (reference sequence). The CDR3 DNA is TGCAGTGCTAGGCTTGGGGAGCGGGGAAACAATGAGCAGTTCTTC. The encoded protein is CSARLGERGNNEQFF.

The chain employs TRBV30 and TRBJ1-1, with unresolved D. The V gene lost 4 bases and the J gene lost 0 bases, with 12 bases spanning the gap. The CDR3 length is 14 residues. Germline lookup yields CDR1 GTSNPN and CDR2 SVGIG (reference sequence). The CDR3, as DNA: TGTGCCTGGATTGGCCGGGTCATGAACACTGAAGCTTTCTTT. Translation gives CAWIGRVMNTEAFF.

The CDR3 nucleotides read TGTGCCAGCAGTTATAAACTGGGAGCGAATACTCTCGGCTACAATGAGCAGTTCTTC. Its protein is CASSYKLGANTLGYNEQFF. The V call is TRBV6-2 or TRBV6-3, the J call TRBJ2-1; tentative D call: TRBD2 (5 bases). CDR1 and CDR2 (germline): MNHEY, SVGEGT. There are 19 residues in the CDR3. Trimming removed 3 bases at V and 3 bases at J, with 24 bases between.

This chain joins TRBV3-1 and TRBJ2-1; possible D gene TRBD2, 5 bases. V was shortened by 1 base and J by 7 bases, with 11 bases between the two germline ends. The CDR3 has 14 amino acids. Per germline, CDR1 LGHDT and CDR2 YNNKEL (reference sequence). This chain's CDR3 is CASSQVVEANEQFF. The CDR3 DNA reads as TGTGCCAGCAGCCAAGTTGTGGAGGCGAATGAGCAGTTCTTC.